This TCR beta chain is from a study of beta chain features in type 1 diabetes (dated by TCRdb to about 2018). In the study overall: Mean age, gender distribution, total cell number and subset yield did not differ between patients and healthy donors. In the study, recently diagnosed type 1 diabetes patients and matched healthy donors were compared on the TCRB repertoires of their sorted circulating CD4+ T cell subsets. Across all samples, almost 110 million sorted cells were examined, and cell number per subset correlated strongly with RNA yield. Regulatory and stem cell-like memory subsets were isolated from only 8 patients and about eight healthy donors, whereas naive and central memory subsets came from all 28 donors. Points the paper makes about the study in general: A moderate but significant shortening of TCRB CDR3 length was observed in type 1 diabetes patients in all four CD4+ subsets. The naive, central memory and regulatory TCRB repertoires appeared to resemble one another more closely among patients than among healthy donors. At VDJ recombination sites, type 1 diabetes patients had fewer insertions and more deleted nucleotides, which implies abnormalities in thymic rearrangement. Because cDNA rather than genomic DNA was sequenced, highly expressing activated cells could have been over-represented, although no difference in activation and CD3 levels was found between groups. Shorter templates might be favored by PCR, yet because patient and control samples were amplified and corrected together, any such skew would affect both groups equally. Only small numbers of individuals were included in the HLA sub-analyses, which left unresolved whether HLA type had any influence on TCRB rearrangement.

Regarding this clone: The antigen this receptor binds is unknown. There are no base qualities to consult, and no much larger clone falls within one base. Other nucleotide sequences from this sample produce the same CDR3.

All of the isolated RNA was reverse transcribed with the High Capacity cDNA Reverse Transcription Kit, so expressed TCRB transcripts were sequenced. Naive, central memory and regulatory T cell samples underwent deep immunoSEQ sequencing, averaging around 3.7 million total reads per sample. Sorted cells were lysed in RLT buffer and RNA was extracted with DNase-treated RNeasy Micro or Mini kits, depending on cell number. To prevent cross-contamination, every cell subset was processed on its own, while patient and healthy donor samples were processed together. The immunoSEQ multiplex PCR was used to amplify TCRB sequences from cDNA, generating 87-bp fragments that spanned the CDR3 region. Sequencing of the amplicons was performed on the Illumina HiSeq platform. For the original study's pipeline: PCR bias was corrected computationally using synthetic template baselines, and reads within Hamming distance 2 were collapsed, with unmergeable singletons discarded. Reads were aligned against IMGT so that V, D and J genes, CDR3 length and insertions or deletions at six rearrangement sites could be assigned. Within each subset, clonotype counts were normalized to the number of sorted cells before true diversity and Gini coefficients were calculated with the tcR R package. The overlap coefficient, calculated on TCRB nucleotide sequences, was used to quantify repertoire sharing. TCRdb holds this immuneACCESS table with in-frame rearrangements only. Some clones are missing; in checked studies, unresolved V genes explain under half, and the rest has no known cause. V, J and clone size reflect that table, while D and trimming were determined from the DNA. The sample table contains some 300,000 clones; only one count was recorded for 7% to 9% of them. The ten largest make up approximately 1% of the sample.

Each donor gave one peripheral blood draw, averaging around 120 mL, which was collected into heparinised tubes. Using a panel that included CD45RO, CCR7, CD25, CD127, CD95 and CD27, naive, central memory, regulatory and stem cell-like memory CD4+ T cells were sorted on a BD FACSAria II. Purity was above 95% for every sorted population. PBMCs were isolated immediately by Lymphoprep density gradient centrifugation and stained directly without culture. So that batch effects would be minimized, each experiment stained and sorted samples in pairs, pairing one healthy donor with one patient. Sequenced material: central memory CD4+ T cells from blood. The sequence was collected from a woman aged 18-35 years in good health.

The CDR3 reads CASSLVGGSGNTIYF. The bases read TGTGCCAGCAGCTTAGTAGGGGGGTCTGGAAACACCATATATTTT. Recombination joined TRBV7-2 with TRBJ1-3; the D gene is perhaps TRBD1, on 6 matching bases. Its CDR3 holds 15 amino acids, cysteine through phenylalanine. CDR3 DNA only is kept here, 45 bases in frame from base 1. A distance of 8 bases separates the germline ends of V and J, which lose 1 base and 1 base respectively. CDR1 and CDR2 were assigned from the germline V gene as SGHTA and FQGNSA.